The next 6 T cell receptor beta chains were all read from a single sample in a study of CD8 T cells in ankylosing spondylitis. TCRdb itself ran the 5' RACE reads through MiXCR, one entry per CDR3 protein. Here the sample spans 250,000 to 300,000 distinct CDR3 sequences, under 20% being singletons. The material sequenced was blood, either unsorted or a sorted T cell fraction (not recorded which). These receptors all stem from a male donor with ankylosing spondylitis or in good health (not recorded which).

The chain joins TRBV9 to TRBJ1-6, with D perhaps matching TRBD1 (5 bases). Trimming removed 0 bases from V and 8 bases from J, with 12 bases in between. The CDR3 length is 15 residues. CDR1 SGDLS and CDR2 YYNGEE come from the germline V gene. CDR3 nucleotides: TGTGCCAGCAGCGTAGTTGGGGGTGGTGATTCACCCCTCCACTTT. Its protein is CASSVVGGGDSPLHF.

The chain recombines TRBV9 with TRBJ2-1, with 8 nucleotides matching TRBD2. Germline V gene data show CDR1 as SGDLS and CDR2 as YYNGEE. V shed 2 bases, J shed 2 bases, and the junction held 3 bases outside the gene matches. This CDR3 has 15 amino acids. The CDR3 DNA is TGTGCCAGCAGCGTGAGCGGGGGACCCTACAATGAGCAGTTCTTC. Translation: CASSVSGGPYNEQFF.

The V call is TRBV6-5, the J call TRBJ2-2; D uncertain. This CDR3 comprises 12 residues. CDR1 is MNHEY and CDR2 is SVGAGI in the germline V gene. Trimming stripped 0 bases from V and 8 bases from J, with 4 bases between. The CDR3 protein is CASSYSGGELFF. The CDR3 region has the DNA TGTGCCAGCAGTTACTCGGGGGGGGAGCTGTTTTTT.

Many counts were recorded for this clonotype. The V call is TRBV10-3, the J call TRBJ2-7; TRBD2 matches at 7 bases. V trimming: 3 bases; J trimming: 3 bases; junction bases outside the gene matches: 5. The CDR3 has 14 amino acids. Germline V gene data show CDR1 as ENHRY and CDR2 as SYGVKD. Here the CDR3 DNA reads TGTGCCATCAGTGAAGAAGCGGGGCTCTACGAGCAGTACTTC. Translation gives CAISEEAGLYEQYF.

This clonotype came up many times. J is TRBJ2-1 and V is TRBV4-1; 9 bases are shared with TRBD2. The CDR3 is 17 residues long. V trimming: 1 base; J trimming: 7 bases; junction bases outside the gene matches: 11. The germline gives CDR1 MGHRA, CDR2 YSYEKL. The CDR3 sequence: CASSQAPGAGGLNEQFF. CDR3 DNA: TGCGCCAGCAGCCAAGCCCCGGGGGCGGGAGGGTTAAATGAGCAGTTCTTC.

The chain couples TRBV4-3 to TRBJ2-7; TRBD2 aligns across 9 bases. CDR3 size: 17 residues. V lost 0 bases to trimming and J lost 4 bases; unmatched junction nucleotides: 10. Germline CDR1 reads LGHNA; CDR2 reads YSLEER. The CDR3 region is CASSQEGGSGRRYEQYF. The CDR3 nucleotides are TGCGCCAGCAGCCAAGAAGGAGGTAGCGGGAGAAGGTACGAGCAGTACTTC.